This T cell receptor beta chain was recovered during a study of patients with pleural tuberculosis. MiXCR, run by TCRdb on the reads, gives a single entry per CDR3 protein. Among under 30,000 distinct CDR3 sequences listed, under 20% were seen once. This clonotype was observed many times. With a much larger clone just one base away, this may be a read error. The germline V gene has CDR1 SGHRS and CDR2 YFSETQ. This CDR3 region has 16 residues. The V call is TRBV5-1, the J call TRBJ2-3, with D tentatively TRBD1 (6 bases). The sequenced sample was peripheral blood. This sequence was found in a human donor with pleural tuberculosis. Here the CDR3 DNA reads TGCGCCAGCAGCTTGGGGACAGCCTCTAGCACAGATACGCAGGATTTT. It translates to CASSLGTASSTDTQDF.